This T cell receptor (beta chain) was observed in a study of OX40 agonist ivuxolimab in advanced cancers. The study's findings and limits: Normalized T-cell clonal expansion was also low in some nonresponders. Researchers report that CD8+ T cells had, on average, more expanded clones than CD4+.

Autoimmune disease history or systemic immunosuppression led to patient exclusion. At cycle 4 day 1, cycle 7 day 1, and baseline, blood was sampled. Of note for this clone: Its antigen is as yet unknown. This sample includes further DNA sequences coding for the same CDR3.

Assay used: immunoSEQ multiplex PCR; TCRdb lists only in-frame clones, some missing. The sample lists approximately 78,000 clones; 88% were seen once. The CDR3 is made up of 12 amino acids. After removal of 6 bases from V and 5 bases from J, the junction contained 3 bases not matched to a gene. CDR1 is SGHDN and CDR2 is FVKESK in the germline V gene. This receptor was obtained from an adult with an advanced solid tumor such as melanoma, head and neck, liver or kidney cancer. This specimen was CD4+ or CD8+ T cells sorted from blood, taken in a trial of the OX40 agonist ivuxolimab. This chain uses TRBV14 with TRBJ1-2; 7 bases align to TRBD1. CDR3 in DNA: TGTGCCAGCAGTCCGACAGGGTATGGCTACACCTTC. It is translated as CASSPTGYGYTF.